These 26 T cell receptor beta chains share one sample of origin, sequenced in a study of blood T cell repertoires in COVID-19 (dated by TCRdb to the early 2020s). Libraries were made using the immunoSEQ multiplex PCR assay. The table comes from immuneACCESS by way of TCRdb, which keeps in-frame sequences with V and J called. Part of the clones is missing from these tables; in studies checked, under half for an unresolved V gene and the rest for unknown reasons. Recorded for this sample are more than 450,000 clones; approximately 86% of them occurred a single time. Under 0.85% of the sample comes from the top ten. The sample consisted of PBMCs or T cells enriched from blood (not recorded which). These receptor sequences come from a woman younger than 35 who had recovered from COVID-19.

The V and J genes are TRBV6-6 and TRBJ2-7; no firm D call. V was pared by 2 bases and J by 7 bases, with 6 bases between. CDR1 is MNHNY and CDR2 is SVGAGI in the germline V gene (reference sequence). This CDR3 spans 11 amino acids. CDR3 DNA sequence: TGTGCCAGCAGTTACGCGTATGAGCAGTACTTC. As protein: CASSYAYEQYF.

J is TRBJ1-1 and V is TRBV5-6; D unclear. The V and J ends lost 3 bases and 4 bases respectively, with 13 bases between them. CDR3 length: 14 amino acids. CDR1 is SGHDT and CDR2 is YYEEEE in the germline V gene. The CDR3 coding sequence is TGTGCCAGCAGCTGGGCCGGCGAGGGCACTGAAGCTTTCTTT. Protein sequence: CASSWAGEGTEAFF. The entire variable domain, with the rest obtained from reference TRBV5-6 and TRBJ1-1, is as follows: DAGVTQSPTHLIKTRGQQVTLRCSPKSGHDTVSWYQQALGQGPQFIFQYYEEEERQRGNFPDRFSGHQFPNYSSELNVNALLLGDSALYLCASSWAGEGTEAFFGQGTRLTVV.

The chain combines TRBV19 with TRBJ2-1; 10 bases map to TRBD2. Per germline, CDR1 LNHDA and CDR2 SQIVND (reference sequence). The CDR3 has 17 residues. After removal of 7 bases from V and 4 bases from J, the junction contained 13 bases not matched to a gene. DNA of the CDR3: TGTGCCAGTACCCCGGGGCCGCTAGCGGGGGATTACAATGAGCAGTTCTTC. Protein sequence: CASTPGPLAGDYNEQFF.

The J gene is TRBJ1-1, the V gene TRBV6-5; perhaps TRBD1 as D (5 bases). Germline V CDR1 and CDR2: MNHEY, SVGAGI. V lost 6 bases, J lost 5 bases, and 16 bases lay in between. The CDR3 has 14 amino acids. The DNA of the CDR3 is TGTGCCAGCAGGAGGGGAGGAGATGGGACTGAAGCTTTCTTT. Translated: CASRRGGDGTEAFF.

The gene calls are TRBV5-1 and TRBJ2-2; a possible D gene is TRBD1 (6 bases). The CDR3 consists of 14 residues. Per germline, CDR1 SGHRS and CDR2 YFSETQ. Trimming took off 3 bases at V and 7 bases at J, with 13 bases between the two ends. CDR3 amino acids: CASSYLEQGGELFF. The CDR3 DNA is TGCGCCAGCAGCTACCTAGAACAGGGCGGGGAGCTGTTTTTT.

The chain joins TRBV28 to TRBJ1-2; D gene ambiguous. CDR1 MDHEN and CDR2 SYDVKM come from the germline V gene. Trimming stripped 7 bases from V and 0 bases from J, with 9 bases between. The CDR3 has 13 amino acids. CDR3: CASTHEANYGYTF. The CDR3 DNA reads TGTGCCAGCACCCACGAGGCTAACTATGGCTACACCTTC.

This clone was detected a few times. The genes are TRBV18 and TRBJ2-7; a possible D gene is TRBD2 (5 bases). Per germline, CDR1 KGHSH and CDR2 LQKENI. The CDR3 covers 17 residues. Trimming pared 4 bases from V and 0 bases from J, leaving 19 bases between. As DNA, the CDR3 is TGTGCCAGCTCACTAAGGGCATCGGGGTCCAGCTCCTACGAGCAGTACTTC. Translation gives CASSLRASGSSSYEQYF.

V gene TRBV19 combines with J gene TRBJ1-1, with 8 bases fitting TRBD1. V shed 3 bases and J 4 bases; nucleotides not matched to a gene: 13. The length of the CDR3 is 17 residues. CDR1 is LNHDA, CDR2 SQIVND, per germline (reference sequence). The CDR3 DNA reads TGTGCCAGTAGTATCGGATCAGGGGGCGCAGGCGGCACTGAAGCTTTCTTT. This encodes CASSIGSGGAGGTEAFF. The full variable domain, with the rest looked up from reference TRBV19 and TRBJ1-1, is DGGITQSPKYLFRKEGQNVTLSCEQNLNHDAMYWYRQDPGQGLRLIYYSQIVNDFQKGDIAEGYSVSREKKESFPLTVTSAQKNPTAFYLCASSIGSGGAGGTEAFFGQGTRLTVV.

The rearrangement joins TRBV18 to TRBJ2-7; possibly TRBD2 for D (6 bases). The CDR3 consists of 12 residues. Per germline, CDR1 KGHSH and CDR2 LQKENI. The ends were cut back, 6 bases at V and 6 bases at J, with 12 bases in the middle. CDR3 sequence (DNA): TGTGCCAGCTCTCCAACTAGCTCCGAGCAGTACTTC. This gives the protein CASSPTSSEQYF.

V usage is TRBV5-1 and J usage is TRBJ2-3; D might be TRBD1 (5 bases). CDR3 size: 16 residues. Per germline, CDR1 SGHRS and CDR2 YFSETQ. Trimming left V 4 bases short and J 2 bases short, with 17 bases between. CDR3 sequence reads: CASSPQGRQPTDTQYF. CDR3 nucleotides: TGCGCCAGCAGCCCCCAGGGAAGGCAACCCACAGATACGCAGTATTTT.

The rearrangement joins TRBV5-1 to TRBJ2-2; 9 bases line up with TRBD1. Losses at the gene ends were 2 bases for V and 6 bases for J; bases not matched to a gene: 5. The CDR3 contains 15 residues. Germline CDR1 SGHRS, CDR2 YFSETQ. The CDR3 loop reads CASSLRTGVAGELFF. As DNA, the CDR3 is TGCGCCAGCAGCTTACGGACAGGGGTGGCCGGGGAGCTGTTTTTT.

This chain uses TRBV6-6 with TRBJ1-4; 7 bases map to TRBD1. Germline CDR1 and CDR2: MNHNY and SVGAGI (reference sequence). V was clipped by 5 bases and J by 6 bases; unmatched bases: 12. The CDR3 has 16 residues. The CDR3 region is CASSRTGVGTDEKLFF. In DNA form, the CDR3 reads TGTGCCAGCAGTCGAACAGGGGTAGGGACCGATGAAAAACTGTTTTTT.

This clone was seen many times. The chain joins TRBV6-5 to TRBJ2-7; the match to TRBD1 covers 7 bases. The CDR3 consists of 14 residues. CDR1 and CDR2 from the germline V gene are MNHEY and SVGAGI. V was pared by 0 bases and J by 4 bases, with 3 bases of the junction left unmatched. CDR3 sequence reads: CASSYSDRRYEQYF. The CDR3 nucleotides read TGTGCCAGCAGTTACTCGGACAGGAGATACGAGCAGTACTTC.

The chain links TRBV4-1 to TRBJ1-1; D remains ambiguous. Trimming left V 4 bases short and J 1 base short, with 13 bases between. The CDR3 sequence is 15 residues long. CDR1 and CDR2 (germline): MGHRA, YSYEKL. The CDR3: CASSPRHVGNTEAFF. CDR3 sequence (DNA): TGCGCCAGCAGCCCCAGGCATGTGGGGAACACTGAAGCTTTCTTT.

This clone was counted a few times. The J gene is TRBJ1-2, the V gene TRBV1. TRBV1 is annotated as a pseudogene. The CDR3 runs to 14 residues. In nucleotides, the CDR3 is TGCACCAGCAGCCCTAATCCCCCTTACTATGGCTACACCTTC. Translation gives CTSSPNPPYYGYTF.

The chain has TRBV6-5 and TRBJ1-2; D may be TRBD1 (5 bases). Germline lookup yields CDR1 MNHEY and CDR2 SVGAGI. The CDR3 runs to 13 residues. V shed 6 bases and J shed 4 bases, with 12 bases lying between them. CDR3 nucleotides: TGTGCCAGCAGCTTCTCAGGGATCTATGGCTACACCTTC. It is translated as CASSFSGIYGYTF.

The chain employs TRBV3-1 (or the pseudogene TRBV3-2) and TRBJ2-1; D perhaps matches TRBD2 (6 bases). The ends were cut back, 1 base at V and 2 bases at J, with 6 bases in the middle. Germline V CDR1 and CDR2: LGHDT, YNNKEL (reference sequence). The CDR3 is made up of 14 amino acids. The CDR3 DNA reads TGTGCCAGCAGCCAAGGACTAGCCTACAATGAGCAGTTCTTC. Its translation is CASSQGLAYNEQFF.

The CDR3 nucleotides read TGTGCCAGCAGCTCGGACTCTCTCCCTCCTACTGGGGCCAACGTCCTGACTTTC. This sequence encodes CASSSDSLPPTGANVLTF. This chain uses TRBV7-9 with TRBJ2-6; the D gene is possibly TRBD2 (5 bases). CDR1 is SEHNR and CDR2 is FQNEAQ in the germline V gene (reference sequence). The CDR3 consists of 18 residues. The V and J ends lost 4 bases and 2 bases respectively, with 18 bases between them.

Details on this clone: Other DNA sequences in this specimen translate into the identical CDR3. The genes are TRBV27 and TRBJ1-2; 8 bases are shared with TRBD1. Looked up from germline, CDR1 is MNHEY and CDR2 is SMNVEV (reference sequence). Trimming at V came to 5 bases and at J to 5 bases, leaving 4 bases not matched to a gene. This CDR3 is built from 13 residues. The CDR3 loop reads CASSLGTGYGYTF. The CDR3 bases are TGTGCCAGCAGTCTGGGGACAGGATATGGCTACACCTTC.

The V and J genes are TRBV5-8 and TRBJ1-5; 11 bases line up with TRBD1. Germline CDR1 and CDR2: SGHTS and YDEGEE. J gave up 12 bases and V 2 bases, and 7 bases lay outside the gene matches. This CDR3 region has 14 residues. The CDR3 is CASSFGQGAPGQHF. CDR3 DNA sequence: TGTGCCAGCAGCTTCGGACAGGGGGCCCCCGGCCAGCATTTT.

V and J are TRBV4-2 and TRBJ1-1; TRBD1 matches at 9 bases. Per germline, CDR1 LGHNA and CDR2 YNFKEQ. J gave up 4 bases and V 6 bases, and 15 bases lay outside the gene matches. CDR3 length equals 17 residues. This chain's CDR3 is CASSSSGTGFFRTEAFF. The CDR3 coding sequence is TGTGCCAGCAGTTCCTCCGGGACAGGGTTTTTCCGCACTGAAGCTTTCTTT.

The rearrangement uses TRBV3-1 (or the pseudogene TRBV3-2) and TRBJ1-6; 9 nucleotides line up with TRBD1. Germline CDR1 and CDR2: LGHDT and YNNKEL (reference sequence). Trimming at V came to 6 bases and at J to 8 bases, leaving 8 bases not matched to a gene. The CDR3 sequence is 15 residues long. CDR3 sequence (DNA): TGTGCCAGCAGTACAGGGGGCTTCTTGGATTCACCCCTCCACTTT. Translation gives CASSTGGFLDSPLHF.

The CDR3 sequence is CASSPAWGGDNSPLHF. In nucleotides, the CDR3 is TGTGCCAGCAGTCCCGCCTGGGGGGGGGACAATTCACCCCTCCACTTT. The chain has TRBV28 and TRBJ1-6, with a tentative D call TRBD1 (5 bases). Germline CDR1 and CDR2: MDHEN and SYDVKM. CDR3 length: 16 amino acids. V lost 5 bases and J lost 7, with 18 bases in between. Together with reference TRBV28 and TRBJ1-6, the CDR3 gives the full variable domain: DVKVTQSSRYLVKRTGEKVFLECVQDMDHENMFWYRQDPGLGLRLIYFSYDVKMKEKGDIPEGYSVSREKKERFSLILESASTNQTSMYLCASSPAWGGDNSPLHFGNGTRLTVT.

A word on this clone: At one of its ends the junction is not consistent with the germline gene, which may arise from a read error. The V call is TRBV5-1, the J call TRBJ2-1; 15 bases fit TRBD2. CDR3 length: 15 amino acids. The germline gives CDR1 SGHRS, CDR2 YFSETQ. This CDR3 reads CASSLAPGLAGGLVF. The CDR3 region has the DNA TGCGCCAGCAGCCTGGCCCCGGGACTAGCGGGGGGTCTGGTCTTC.

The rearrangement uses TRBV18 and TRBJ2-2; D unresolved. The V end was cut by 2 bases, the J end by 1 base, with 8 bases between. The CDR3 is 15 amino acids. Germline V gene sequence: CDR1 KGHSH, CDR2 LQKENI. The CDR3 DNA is TGTGCCAGCTCACCAAGCAGGTTGAACACCGGGGAGCTGTTTTTT. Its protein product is CASSPSRLNTGELFF.

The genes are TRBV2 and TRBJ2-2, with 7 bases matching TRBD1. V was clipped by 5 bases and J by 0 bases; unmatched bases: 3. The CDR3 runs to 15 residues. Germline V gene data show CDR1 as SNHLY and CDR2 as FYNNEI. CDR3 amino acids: CASSITGANTGELFF. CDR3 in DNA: TGTGCCAGCAGTATTACAGGGGCGAACACCGGGGAGCTGTTTTTT.